Presented here are 10 T cell receptor beta chains from one specimen sequenced in a study of CD4+ T cells in melanoma. Produced via immunoSEQ multiplex PCR; TCRdb's table is partial and in-frame only. This table holds roughly 120,000 clones, roughly 90% found once. The sequenced sample was peripheral blood. Source of these receptors: a human donor with melanoma.

This chain uses TRBV7-9 with TRBJ1-4, with D uncertain. V gave up 1 base and J gave up 4 bases, with 7 bases separating them. The germline CDR1 and CDR2 sequences are SEHNR and FQNEAQ (reference sequence). The CDR3 is 14 residues long. CDR3 amino acids: CASSLGHVNEKLFF. The CDR3 bases are TGTGCCAGCAGCTTAGGGCACGTTAATGAAAAACTGTTTTTT.

This clone was seen a single time. This chain connects TRBV7-9 to TRBJ2-3, with 8 bases that match TRBD2. The V segment lost 5 bases and the J segment 2 bases; nucleotides outside the gene matches: 6. CDR3 size: 15 residues. CDR1 SEHNR and CDR2 FQNEAQ come from the germline V gene (reference sequence). The CDR3 DNA reads as TGTGCCAGCAGCGTCTCTAGCGGGCTCACAGATACGCAGTATTTT. It encodes CASSVSSGLTDTQYF.

This clone was detected once. V and J are TRBV28 and TRBJ1-2; D call uncertain. Germline V gene lookup returns CDR1 MDHEN and CDR2 SYDVKM. The CDR3 runs 16 residues. Trimming removed 7 bases from V and 5 bases from J, with 23 bases in between. Here the CDR3 reads CASKADPTARAYGYTF. CDR3 coding DNA: TGTGCCAGCAAAGCGGATCCGACCGCCAGAGCATATGGCTACACCTTC.

The V gene is TRBV28, the J gene TRBJ1-2, with D unclear. Per germline, CDR1 MDHEN and CDR2 SYDVKM. There are 11 residues in the CDR3. Trimming removed 8 bases at V and 8 bases at J, with 12 bases between. CDR3 sequence (DNA): TGTGCCAGCGAGACCGACGGCGGCTACACCTTC. Translated, it gives CASETDGGYTF.

The chain recombines TRBV28 with TRBJ2-4; tentative D call: TRBD1 (6 bases). Per the germline V gene, CDR1 is MDHEN and CDR2 is SYDVKM. The V gene lost 3 bases and the J gene lost 2 bases, with 14 bases spanning the gap. The CDR3 is 16 residues long. In DNA, the CDR3 is TGTGCCAGCAGTTTGTTTGCAGGGGTGTCCAAAAACATTCAGTACTTC. Protein sequence: CASSLFAGVSKNIQYF.

The chain recombines TRBV7-2 with TRBJ2-5; 14 bases match TRBD2. The V gene's germline CDR1 is SGHTA and CDR2 FQGNSA. The CDR3 length is 13 residues. CDR3 DNA sequence: TGTGACCCGACTAGCGGGAGGGCCCAGACCCAGTACTTC. This translates into CDPTSGRAQTQYF.

The chain employs TRBV27 and TRBJ1-5; D is possibly TRBD1 (6 bases). Germline V gene lookup returns CDR1 MNHEY and CDR2 SMNVEV (reference sequence). Trimming shortened V by 6 bases and J by 3 bases, and 18 bases separated the two germline ends. This CDR3 has 16 amino acids. DNA of the CDR3: TGTGCCAGCAGAAGATCGCAGGGGAGCGACAATCAGCCCCAGCATTTT. Its translation: CASRRSQGSDNQPQHF.

This chain uses TRBV4-1 with TRBJ1-3; D ambiguous. CDR1 is MGHRA and CDR2 is YSYEKL in the germline V gene. Trimming took 4 bases from V and 2 from J, leaving 18 bases between them. This CDR3 spans 17 amino acids. This CDR3 is CASSPRPDSRAGNTIYF. CDR3 DNA sequence: TGCGCCAGCAGCCCCCGGCCGGATTCTCGTGCTGGAAACACCATATATTTT.

V usage is TRBV4-3 and J usage is TRBJ2-3; 10 bases match TRBD2. Trimming at V came to 0 bases and at J to 6 bases, leaving 9 bases not matched to a gene. The CDR3 spans 17 residues. The germline CDR1 and CDR2 sequences are LGHNA and YSLEER. CDR3 sequence (DNA): TGCGCCAGCAGCCAAGAAGGGACTAGCGAGGGAATGGATACGCAGTATTTT. Its protein product is CASSQEGTSEGMDTQYF.

The chain couples TRBV27 to TRBJ2-3; D possibly uses TRBD1 or TRBD2 (7 bases each). V shed 11 bases and J shed 5 bases, with 20 bases lying between them. The CDR3 is 14 residues long. CDR1 and CDR2 (germline): MNHEY, SMNVEV (reference sequence). The DNA for the CDR3 is TGTGCCCCTCTCAGGGGGGGGCGCCGAGATACGCAGTATTTT. Protein: CAPLRGGRRDTQYF.